Presented here are 11 T cell receptor beta chains from one specimen sequenced in a study of T-cell reconstitution after alpha-beta-depleted transplantation in children. Unique molecular identifiers were used in preparing the TCRbeta library. TCRdb reprocessed the PCR reads via MiXCR and lists one record per CDR3 protein. Altogether some 500,000 distinct CDR3 sequences are present, around 18% being singletons, with the ten largest covering more than 2.5%. This specimen consisted of PBMCs from the stem cell graft donor, obtained from the stem cell graft. The receptors shown here come from a human donor who donated a stem cell graft to a child with acute lymphoblastic leukemia.

This clonotype was picked up a small number of times. The rearrangement uses TRBV6-5 and TRBJ2-1; D remains ambiguous. From germline, CDR1 is MNHEY and CDR2 SVGAGI. CDR3 length: 14 residues. The ends were cut back, 2 bases at V and 4 bases at J, with 9 bases in the middle. The chain's CDR3 is CASSYGVTYNEQFF. Written as DNA, the CDR3 is TGTGCCAGCAGTTACGGAGTTACTTACAATGAGCAGTTCTTC.

V gene TRBV6-1 combines with J gene TRBJ2-4, with D uncertain. V lost 5 bases and J lost 0, with 14 bases in between. CDR3 length: 16 residues. Germline V gene data show CDR1 as MNHNS and CDR2 as SASEGT. In DNA form, the CDR3 reads TGTGCCAGCAGTACCCAGACGACACCAGCCAAAAACATTCAGTACTTC. It encodes CASSTQTTPAKNIQYF.

This clonotype was picked up a small number of times. The gene calls are TRBV20-1 and TRBJ1-5, with TRBD1 matching 11 bases. V shed 5 bases, J shed 5 bases, and the junction held 8 bases outside the gene matches. Germline CDR1 DFQATT, CDR2 SNEGSKA (reference sequence). This CDR3 region has 15 residues. The CDR3 DNA reads TGCAGTGCTCCGCAGCCGGGACAGGGGGATCAGCCCCAGCATTTT. Protein: CSAPQPGQGDQPQHF.

This clonotype was counted a few times. The chain joins TRBV9 to TRBJ2-7, with 10 nucleotides matching TRBD2. Germline CDR1 reads SGDLS; CDR2 reads YYNGEE. Germline trimming cut 0 bases from V and 2 bases from J; bases unmatched to any gene: 5. This CDR3 is 16 amino acids long. Here the CDR3 DNA reads TGTGCCAGCAGCGTAGAGAGCGGGAGGGCCCCCTACGAGCAGTACTTC. This translates into CASSVESGRAPYEQYF.

The chain carries TRBV29-1 and TRBJ2-1; 14 nucleotides align to TRBD2. V lost 5 bases to trimming and J lost 8 bases; unmatched junction nucleotides: 5. CDR3 length: 14 amino acids. Germline CDR1 and CDR2: SQVTM and ANQGSEA. CDR3 in DNA: TGCAGCGTTTCACCGGGACTAGCGGGAGATGAGCAGTTCTTC. Translation: CSVSPGLAGDEQFF.

The rearrangement links TRBV14 to TRBJ2-7; 10 nucleotides line up with TRBD2. Germline lookup yields CDR1 SGHDN and CDR2 FVKESK. The CDR3 sequence is 14 residues long. V lost 6 bases to trimming and J lost 4 bases; unmatched junction nucleotides: 6. CDR3: CASSLFSGRYEQYF. CDR3 sequence (DNA): TGTGCCAGCAGTTTATTTAGCGGGAGGTACGAGCAGTACTTC.

The chain employs TRBV5-1 and TRBJ2-1, with TRBD2 matching over 9 bases. The J segment lost 2 bases and the V segment lost 3 bases, leaving 6 bases of the junction unmatched. The CDR3 contains 16 residues. CDR1 is SGHRS and CDR2 is YFSETQ in the germline V gene. The CDR3 reads CASSSVAGDPYNEQFF. As DNA, the CDR3 is TGCGCCAGCAGCTCGGTAGCGGGAGACCCCTACAATGAGCAGTTCTTC.

This sequence joins TRBV15 and TRBJ2-4; 9 nucleotides align to TRBD2. V was pared by 4 bases and J by 2 bases, with 9 bases of the junction left unmatched. Germline lookup yields CDR1 LNHNV and CDR2 YYDKDF (reference sequence). The CDR3 runs 17 residues. CDR3 in DNA: TGTGCCACCAGCACCTTAGCGGGAGTATTAACCAAAAACATTCAGTACTTC. Protein product: CATSTLAGVLTKNIQYF.

The chain has TRBV19 and TRBJ1-1, with a weak D call TRBD1 (5 bases). The V gene's germline CDR1 is LNHDA and CDR2 SQIVND (reference sequence). The ends were cut back, 4 bases at V and 4 bases at J, with 16 bases in the middle. There are 15 residues in the CDR3. The CDR3 sequence is CASSNEQGRATEAFF. The CDR3 nucleotides read TGTGCCAGTAGTAATGAGCAGGGTAGGGCCACTGAAGCTTTCTTT.

A few counts support this clonotype. The chain uses TRBV29-1 and TRBJ2-1, with D possibly TRBD1 on 5 matching bases. V dropped 3 bases and J dropped 7 bases, with 13 bases sitting between them. This CDR3 has 13 amino acids. The germline gives CDR1 SQVTM, CDR2 ANQGSEA. As DNA, the CDR3 is TGCAGCGTTGACAGGACATCGACAAATGAGCAGTTCTTC. This codes for CSVDRTSTNEQFF.

J is TRBJ2-2 and V is TRBV10-2; D assignment may be TRBD1 or TRBD2 (5 bases each). Trimming cost V 7 bases and J 6 bases, with 12 bases left between them. Germline V CDR1 and CDR2: WSHSY, SAAADI. The CDR3 runs to 13 residues. The CDR3 DNA is TGCGCCAGCAATGGGGCTAGCCCCGGGGAGCTGTTTTTT. Its translation is CASNGASPGELFF.